This T cell receptor (beta chain) was obtained from a study of T-cell memory formation after mild COVID-19. Study background: Largely donor-specific sequence clusters came from two donors. Study results and limitations: Within pre-infection memory, some responding clones were found, suggesting cross-reactive memory joined.

Worth noting for this clonotype: The antigen remains undetermined.

Libraries for TCRalpha and TCRbeta carried sample barcodes and unique molecular identifiers via 5'RACE. One entry per CDR3 protein, called by TCRdb with MiXCR from the 5' RACE reads. This sample yields 450,000 to 650,000 distinct CDR3 sequences, of which less than 25% are seen a single time; approximately 8% belongs to the top ten. The CDR3 is made up of 16 amino acids. Trimming took off 4 bases at V and 3 bases at J, with 14 bases between the two ends. The germline V gene has CDR1 SGHRS and CDR2 YFSETQ. Input material: PBMCs or a T cell subset sorted from them (not recorded which). The J gene is TRBJ1-6, the V gene TRBV5-1; a possible D gene is TRBD1 (5 bases). The receptor comes from an adult woman who had mild COVID-19 (a few samples of this study predate the infection). Cell type and time point are not known. CDR3 sequence: CASSPRRGDYNSPLHF. Written as DNA, the CDR3 is TGCGCCAGCAGCCCCAGGCGGGGGGACTATAATTCACCCCTCCACTTT. The entire variable domain, with the rest obtained from reference TRBV5-1 and TRBJ1-6, is as follows: KAGVTQTPRYLIKTRGQQVTLSCSPISGHRSVSWYQQTPGQGLQFLFEYFSETQRNKGNFPGRFSGRQFSNSRSEMNVSTLELGDSALYLCASSPRRGDYNSPLHFGNGTRLTVT.